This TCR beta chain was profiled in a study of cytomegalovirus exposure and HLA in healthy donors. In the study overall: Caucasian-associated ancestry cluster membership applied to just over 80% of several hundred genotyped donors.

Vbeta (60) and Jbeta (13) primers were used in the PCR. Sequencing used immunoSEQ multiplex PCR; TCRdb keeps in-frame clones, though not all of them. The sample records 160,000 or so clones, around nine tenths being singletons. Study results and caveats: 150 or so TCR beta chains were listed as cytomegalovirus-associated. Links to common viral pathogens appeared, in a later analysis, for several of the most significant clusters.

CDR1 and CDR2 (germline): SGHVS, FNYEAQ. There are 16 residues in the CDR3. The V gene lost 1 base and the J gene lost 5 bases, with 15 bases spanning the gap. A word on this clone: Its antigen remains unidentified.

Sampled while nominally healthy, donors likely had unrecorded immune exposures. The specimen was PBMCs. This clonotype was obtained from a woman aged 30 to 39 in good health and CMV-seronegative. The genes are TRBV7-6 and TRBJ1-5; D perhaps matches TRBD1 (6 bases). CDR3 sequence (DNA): TGTGCCAGCAGCTTAGGAGGGGGTTGGGGAGATCAGCCCCAGCATTTT. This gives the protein CASSLGGGWGDQPQHF.